Listed below are T cell receptor beta chains from one sample, sequenced in a study of T cell changes during pregnancy in multiple sclerosis. Profiling relied on immunoSEQ multiplex PCR, and the TCRdb table lists in-frame clones only, not all of them. The data hold 38,000 or so clones, with around 90% observed a single time. The material was CD4+ T cells from peripheral blood mononuclear cells, obtained in the second trimester of pregnancy. The receptors stem from a female donor with multiple sclerosis, enrolled in a pregnancy study. CDR3s leave out the opening cysteine and the closing phenylalanine or tryptophan. The order of the fields is CDR3 protein, V gene, CDR3 length.

ASRQGASYGYT	TRBV2	11
ASSVSGKQETQY	TRBV9	12
ASSRPQPYSGSYYEQY	TRBV5-8	16
ASSLTGGSTYEAF	TRBV7-3	13
ASSLAGTATNEKLF	TRBV7-9	14
ASSFSRADTQY	TRBV7-3	11
ASSLPEGGLRVNTEAF	TRBV19	16
ASSRAGGETQY	TRBV10-2	11
ASSSLAGVFYEQY	TRBV7-9	13
ASSYLGDGPYEQY	TRBV6-5	13
ASSFAGGSLGEQF	TRBV28	13
ASSLGGNTEAF	TRBV11-3	11
ASSSGLAGVSEQF	TRBV7-2	13
ASSPTGTLYGYT	TRBV18	12
ASSQGQGAAEAF	TRBV4-3	12
ASSEAGQGSSGELF	TRBV2	14
ASSKPGCGYT	TRBV21-1	10
ASGANTIY	TRBV7-3	8
ASSLGHNSGNTIY	TRBV7-7	13
ASSVGVGSGPYEQY	TRBV9	14
ASRTRQEYTDTQY	TRBV7-2	13
ASSTNYQGLNIQY	TRBV25-1	13
ASSILGVGTSGSHEQF	TRBV19	16
ASSLGSGSRADTQY	TRBV7-3	14
ASSQVRGSGITQY	TRBV6-5	13
ASSWSGRGNTGELF	TRBV5-1	14
ASSTQGGNQPQH	TRBV18	12
ASIPVQEMNTEAF	TRBV6-1	13
ASSLADSNTDTQY	TRBV5-1	13
ASSKRTGPNEKLF	TRBV4-3	13
ASSQDPLGVRQAF	TRBV4-3	13
ASGWDRGRMNTEAF	TRBV28	14
ASSEGWTGNVGELF	TRBV5-1	14
ASSYGTGDLPLEQY	TRBV6-5	14
ATSNRYTEAF	TRBV15	10
AWSVLENEQF	TRBV30	10
ASKEGSSRTDTQY	TRBV6-6	13
ASSRPGLAGGTKSYNEQF	TRBV6-4	18
ASSFRLAGWGHNEQF	TRBV5-1	15
ASSHGSLRETQY	TRBV7-2	12
ASSPTGETFYGYT	TRBV5-1	13
ASSLNSGTSWYEQY	TRBV7-2	14
ASSPRTSGGDTQY	TRBV4-3	13
ATSRDLAGGLNEQF	TRBV15	14
ASRVGGTEAF	TRBV19	10
ASSPLLAGGDSYGYT	TRBV4-2	15
ASSIDRGRDTQY	TRBV5-6	12
ATSRDPGGEQF	TRBV15	11